The sequence of this T cell receptor beta chain was determined in a study of cytomegalovirus exposure and HLA in healthy donors. Across the study: A preliminary data release comprised 91 million or so unique TCRs obtained from HLA-typed donors. Study conclusions and caveats: Association with HLA alleles at 0.05 false discovery rate was found for roughly 17,000 TCR beta sequences in a later analysis. Analysis performed later showed TCR beta chains linked to HLA being more clonally expanded than equally common others.

Germline V gives CDR1 SGHNT, CDR2 YYREEE (reference sequence). The CDR3 totals 14 residues. V gave up 4 bases and J gave up 5 bases, with 12 bases separating them. With 60 Vbeta and 13 Jbeta primers, the PCR was carried out. The assay was immunoSEQ multiplex PCR, and TCRdb's table has in-frame clones only and misses some. The sample yields about 90,000 clones, around 76% seen once. As concerns this clone: The antigen is not known.

This TCR was recovered from a woman in her sixties in good health and CMV-seropositive. Sequencing input: PBMCs. V and J are TRBV5-4 and TRBJ2-2; D may be TRBD1 (5 bases). In nucleotides, the CDR3 is TGTGCCAGCAGCCCCGGCAGGGCGACCGGGGAGCTGTTTTTT. This translates into CASSPGRATGELFF.